This record concerns one T cell receptor (beta chain) sequence. Its antigen is as yet unknown. Primers included in the PCR were 60 Vbeta and 13 Jbeta primers. The protocol was immunoSEQ multiplex PCR, while the TCRdb copy is restricted to in-frame clones and leaves out a portion. In the table there are about 230,000 clones, around 80% of which are singletons. The V end was cut by 6 bases, the J end by 3 bases, with 10 bases between. This CDR3 spans 13 amino acids. Looked up from germline, CDR1 is SNHLY and CDR2 is FYNNEI. This record belongs to a study of cytomegalovirus exposure and HLA in healthy donors. Study conclusions and caveats: On later analysis, the bulk of CMV-associated TCR beta chains appeared to be HLA-restricted. The study designated around 150 TCR beta chains cytomegalovirus-associated.

The source of this sequence is a boy under 18 in good health and CMV-seronegative. The sequenced material came from PBMCs. The genes are TRBV2 and TRBJ2-3, with D possibly matching TRBD2 (6 bases). CDR3 amino acids: CASSRGVTDTQYF. The CDR3 nucleotides read TGTGCCAGCAGCCGCGGGGTAACAGATACGCAGTATTTT.